This TCR beta chain was sequenced for a study of T cell responses to AZD1222 COVID-19 vaccine. Findings and caveats of the study: Without day 14 samples, only post-peak T cell repertoires were studied. Mostly white British, mostly female donors; authors suggested clonal diversity may be underestimated. Epitopes outside B.1.351 and B.1.1.7 mutated regions reportedly drew nearly half of spike TCRs.

This clone was recorded only once. Its target is not known. The repertoire was sequenced with immunoSEQ multiplex PCR; TCRdb's copy has only in-frame clones and lacks some. The table includes 200,000 to 250,000 clones, roughly 94% detected once. This sequence was found in an adult who received the MenACWY meningococcal vaccine as a control. The sequences come from peripheral blood, collected 28 days after the second dose of the MenACWY control vaccine.

For the CDR3, the DNA is TGTGCCTGGGACGACAGGGGCACTGAAGCTTTCTTT. This gives the protein CAWDDRGTEAFF. V gene TRBV30 combines with J gene TRBJ1-1; 8 bases align to TRBD1. The CDR3 consists of 12 residues. The trim removed 5 bases at V and 4 bases at J, leaving 3 bases unmatched. The V gene's germline CDR1 is GTSNPN and CDR2 SVGIG (reference sequence).